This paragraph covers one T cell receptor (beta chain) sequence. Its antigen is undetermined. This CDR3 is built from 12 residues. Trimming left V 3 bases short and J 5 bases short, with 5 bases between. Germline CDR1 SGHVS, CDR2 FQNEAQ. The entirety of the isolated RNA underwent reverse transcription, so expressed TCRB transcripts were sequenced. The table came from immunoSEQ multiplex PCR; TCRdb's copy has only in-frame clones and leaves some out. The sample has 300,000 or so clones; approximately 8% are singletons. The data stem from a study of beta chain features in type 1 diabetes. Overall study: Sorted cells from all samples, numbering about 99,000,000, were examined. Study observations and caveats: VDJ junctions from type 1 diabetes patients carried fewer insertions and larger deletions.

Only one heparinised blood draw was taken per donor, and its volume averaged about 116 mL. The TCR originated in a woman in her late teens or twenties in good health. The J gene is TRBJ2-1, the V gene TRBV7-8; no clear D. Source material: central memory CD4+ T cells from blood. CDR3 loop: CASSFSHNEQFF. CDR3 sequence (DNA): TGTGCCAGCAGCTTTTCCCACAATGAGCAGTTCTTC.